This TCR beta chain was recorded in a study of blood T cell repertoires in COVID-19. About the research overall: Sites in the United States, Italy and Spain provided acute and convalescent COVID-19 samples. Nucleic acid was either cDNA or gDNA, and it came from T cells, B-cell-depleted T cells, or PBMCs.

Per the original methods: Counts of nucleated cells, estimated from reference gene primer amplification, were obtained. The assay was immunoSEQ multiplex PCR, and TCRdb's table has in-frame clones only and misses some. That table is the source of V, J and clone size, and D and trimming were worked out from the DNA. The repertoire holds 120,000 to 150,000 clones, with around 85% as singletons. Germline V CDR1 and CDR2: LNHNV, YYDKDF (reference sequence). The CDR3 loop spans 14 amino acids. Unmatched junction bases numbered 4, after V lost 4 bases and J lost 6 bases. Sequenced: peripheral blood. The sequence derives from a man in his forties or fifties with acute or convalescent COVID-19. The chain uses TRBV15 and TRBJ1-5; 9 bases fit TRBD1. For the CDR3, the DNA is TGTGCCACCAGCACGGGACAGGGAAGTCAGCCCCAGCATTTT. Its translation: CATSTGQGSQPQHF.